This TCR beta chain emerged from a study of blood T cell repertoires in COVID-19. About the research overall: From the United States, Italy and Spain came samples of acute and convalescent COVID-19.

Methods used by the authors: Quantification of nucleated cells was approximated via reference gene primer amplification. Clones were read by immunoSEQ multiplex PCR, and TCRdb kept only the in-frame ones, dropping some. V, J and clone size are those of that table, while D and trimming were read from the DNA. Counted here are about 160,000 clones, 85% to 90% occurring once; the ten biggest clones make up 5.5% to 8%. Trimming took off 3 bases at V and 3 bases at J, with 3 bases between the two ends. Germline V lookup: CDR1 SGDLS, CDR2 YYNGEE. The CDR3 length is 12 residues. The rearrangement uses TRBV9 and TRBJ2-2, with D unclear. The material sequenced was peripheral blood. The TCR was taken from a man between 50 and 59 years old with active or convalescent COVID-19. The CDR3 sequence: CASSAYTGELFF. The DNA for the CDR3 is TGTGCCAGCAGCGCTTACACCGGGGAGCTGTTTTTT.